The next 22 T cell receptor beta chains were all read from a single sample in a study of human T cells and chemical hapten exposure (dated by TCRdb to the early 2020s). The library was produced with RACE. TCRdb records NextSeq 500 as the sequencer. Using fastp at Q25 and MiXCR, TCRdb reprocessed the public reads and kept productive beta chains. Here each entry gathers all rows of one CDR3 protein and keeps the most common genes and DNA. This sample lists 250,000 or so distinct CDR3 sequences; about 9.4% were detected once. The ten most abundant clones make up about 2.5% of the sample. This specimen's time point label, per the study, means: pre-sensitization, week 0. This specimen's treatment or condition label, per the study, means: therapeutic diphenylcyclopropenone sensitization with weekly scalp DPC. The material sequenced was whole blood, taken in connection with sensitization to the hapten diphenylcyclopropenone (DPC). These receptors were obtained from a woman in her thirties or forties with alopecia areata. Some clones in this sample may be carry-over from other donors' samples.

The V gene is TRBV29-1, the J gene TRBJ2-4; no firm D call. Trimming took off 4 bases at V and 1 base at J, with 8 bases between the two ends. Looked up from germline, CDR1 is SQVTM and CDR2 is ANQGSEA. The CDR3 has 13 residues. This CDR3 reads CSVAGRAKNIQYF. The CDR3 DNA sequence: TGCAGCGTTGCAGGTCGGGCCAAAAACATTCAGTACTTC.

In this sample, this clonotype turned up many times. The chain joins TRBV27 to TRBJ1-2, with D possibly being TRBD1 (6 bases). Between the trimmed V and J ends, which lost 1 base and 6 bases, there was a span of 9 bases. Germline V gene lookup returns CDR1 MNHEY and CDR2 SMNVEV (reference sequence). The CDR3 has 13 residues. The CDR3 sequence is CASSLWGADGYTF. The CDR3 nucleotides read TGTGCCAGCAGTTTATGGGGGGCGGATGGCTACACCTTC.

The chain joins TRBV7-9 to TRBJ2-5; D is possibly TRBD1 or TRBD2 (5 bases each). Germline values: CDR1 SEHNR, CDR2 FQNEAQ (reference sequence). Trimming removed 4 bases from V and 4 bases from J, with 16 bases in between. The length of the CDR3 is 15 residues. The CDR3 DNA is TGTGCCAGCAGCTCGCAGGGAAGTGGGAGAGAGACCCAGTACTTC. It specifies CASSSQGSGRETQYF.

This clonotype has a handful of counts. This chain uses TRBV6-4 with TRBJ2-1, with unresolved D. V was shortened by 2 bases and J by 7 bases, with 15 bases between the two germline ends. The CDR3 is 15 residues long. Looked up from germline, CDR1 is MRHNA and CDR2 is SNTAGT. CDR3 nucleotides: TGTGCCAGCAGTGACGCGGCAGCCTCACGGAATGAGCAGTTCTTC. Translated, it gives CASSDAAASRNEQFF.

The chain links TRBV7-2 to TRBJ2-5; 10 nucleotides match TRBD2. Germline CDR1 and CDR2: SGHTA and FQGNSA. V shed 1 base and J 4 bases; nucleotides not matched to a gene: 6. The CDR3 runs 16 residues. CDR3 DNA sequence: TGTGCCAGCAGCTTAGTTCTCCTAGCGGGAGTAGAGACCCAGTACTTC. This sequence encodes CASSLVLLAGVETQYF.

This clonotype came up a few times. J is TRBJ1-4 and V is TRBV5-1; D is possibly TRBD1 (5 bases). The CDR3 has 15 amino acids. The V gene lost 3 bases and the J gene lost 8 bases, with 17 bases spanning the gap. Germline lookup yields CDR1 SGHRS and CDR2 YFSETQ. The CDR3 spells CASSWGDFTREKLFF. The CDR3 nucleotides read TGCGCCAGCAGCTGGGGGGACTTTACAAGGGAAAAACTGTTTTTT.

As DNA, the CDR3 is TGTGCCAGCAGTTTAGGGGGACCCTATAGCAATCAGCCCCAGCATTTT. It is translated as CASSLGGPYSNQPQHF. The chain is built from TRBV12-3 or TRBV12-4 and TRBJ1-5, with a weak D call TRBD1 (5 bases). This CDR3 spans 16 amino acids. V lost 1 base, J lost 0 bases, and 10 bases lay in between.

In its sample, this clonotype was seen a few times. The chain joins TRBV24-1 to TRBJ2-1; a possible D gene is TRBD2 (6 bases). The length of the CDR3 is 16 residues. Germline V lookup: CDR1 KGHDR, CDR2 SFDVKD. Between the trimmed V and J ends, which lost 3 bases and 0 bases, there was a span of 11 bases. In DNA, the CDR3 is TGTGCCACCAGTGATGCTAGCGCCAACTCCTACAATGAGCAGTTCTTC. It encodes CATSDASANSYNEQFF.

The chain has TRBV20-1 and TRBJ2-3, with D perhaps assigned TRBD1 or TRBD2 (5 bases each). Between the trimmed V and J ends, which lost 1 base and 1 base, there was a span of 12 bases. The length of the CDR3 is 15 residues. Germline V gives CDR1 DFQATT, CDR2 SNEGSKA (reference sequence). As DNA, the CDR3 is TGCAGTGCTAGAGTCCCAGGGACGGGCACAGATACGCAGTATTTT. This translates into CSARVPGTGTDTQYF.

The V call is TRBV6-5, the J call TRBJ2-3; D remains unclear. Trimming stripped 7 bases from V and 6 bases from J, with 20 bases between. This CDR3 has 15 amino acids. The germline CDR1 and CDR2 sequences are MNHEY and SVGAGI. The CDR3 DNA reads TGTGCCAGCACCTCACGGTGGCACCCTCCTGATACGCAGTATTTT. Its protein is CASTSRWHPPDTQYF.

A word on this clonotype: One end of the junction varies from germline; a read error may be responsible. The V and J genes are TRBV7-2 and TRBJ2-6; D perhaps matches TRBD2 (6 bases). In germline, CDR1 is SGHTA, CDR2 FQGNSA. The CDR3 contains 16 residues. Written as DNA, the CDR3 is TGTGTCAGCAGCTTAGCTCACGGGGGAGGGGCCAACGTCCTGACTTTC. It encodes CVSSLAHGGGANVLTF.

The gene calls are TRBV7-6 and TRBJ2-1; no firm D call. V shed 0 bases and J shed 9 bases, with 3 bases lying between them. The CDR3 runs to 11 residues. Germline V gene data show CDR1 as SGHVS and CDR2 as FNYEAQ. This chain's CDR3 is CASSLAREQFF. The CDR3, as DNA: TGTGCCAGCAGCTTAGCGCGTGAGCAGTTCTTC.

There are a few counts of this clonotype. This sequence joins TRBV7-9 and TRBJ2-6, with no clear D. Trimming took off 3 bases at V and 1 base at J, with 7 bases between the two ends. This CDR3 has 15 amino acids. Germline V lookup: CDR1 SEHNR, CDR2 FQNEAQ (reference sequence). CDR3 region: CASSFWISGANVLTF. The CDR3 region has the DNA TGTGCCAGCAGCTTCTGGATTTCTGGGGCCAACGTCCTGACTTTC.

The chain recombines TRBV20-1 with TRBJ2-7; D ambiguous. The germline V gene encodes CDR1 DFQATT and CDR2 SNEGSKA (reference sequence). This CDR3 is 13 amino acids long. The V end was cut by 3 bases, the J end by 12 bases, with 21 bases between. This CDR3 is CSARGAAAQIGYF. DNA of the CDR3: TGCAGTGCTAGGGGTGCGGCGGCCCAGATTGGGTACTTC.

This clonotype has a handful of counts. V usage is TRBV10-3 and J usage is TRBJ2-1; D is unclear. The V and J ends lost 6 bases and 7 bases respectively, with 10 bases between them. Per germline, CDR1 ENHRY and CDR2 SYGVKD. CDR3 size: 12 residues. CDR3 DNA: TGTGCCATCAGCCCTCTACAGAATGAGCAGTTCTTC. Translation: CAISPLQNEQFF.

This clonotype has more than one count but fewer than ten. V and J are TRBV6-2 or TRBV6-3 and TRBJ2-3, with 8 bases identical to TRBD2. The germline CDR1 and CDR2 sequences are MNHEY and SVGEGT. CDR3 size: 14 residues. V dropped 4 bases and J dropped 4; count of bases not matched to a gene: 4. CDR3: CASSSSGRSDTQYF. CDR3 in DNA: TGTGCCAGCAGTTCCAGCGGGAGATCAGATACGCAGTATTTT.

The rearrangement uses TRBV12-3 or TRBV12-4 and TRBJ1-5; D call uncertain. The CDR3 extends over 13 amino acids. Trimming shortened V by 6 bases and J by 11 bases, and 17 bases separated the two germline ends. The CDR3 reads CASRYGSAGSQHF. As DNA, the CDR3 is TGTGCCAGCAGATACGGTTCAGCCGGTTCCCAGCATTTT.

This clonotype turned up a few times. The chain joins TRBV10-3 to TRBJ2-7, with D possibly being TRBD1 (6 bases). The CDR3 totals 13 residues. Germline lookup yields CDR1 ENHRY and CDR2 SYGVKD. With 10 bases removed from V and 0 bases from J, the gap between germline ends came to 13 bases. CDR3 loop: CATSTGDSYEQYF. The CDR3 nucleotides read TGTGCCACTTCGACAGGAGACTCCTACGAGCAGTACTTC.

This clonotype was observed a few times. The CDR3 spells CASSDGYSNEQFF. The CDR3 DNA sequence: TGTGCCAGCAGTGACGGGTATTCCAATGAGCAGTTCTTC. The rearrangement uses TRBV25-1 and TRBJ2-1; no definite D call. CDR3 length: 13 residues. Trimming shortened V by 3 bases and J by 6 bases, and 9 bases separated the two germline ends. Germline V lookup: CDR1 MGHDK, CDR2 SYGVNS.

This clonotype came up many times. The V call is TRBV4-3, the J call TRBJ1-1; the match to TRBD1 covers 7 bases. The junction had 9 bases not matched to a gene; V was cut back by 4 bases and J by 4 bases. The CDR3 runs 15 residues. Germline CDR1 is LGHNA and CDR2 is YSLEER. The CDR3 loop is CASSPNPGQSTEAFF. CDR3 nucleotides: TGCGCCAGCAGCCCTAACCCGGGACAGTCCACTGAAGCTTTCTTT.

This clonotype was found a few times. The gene calls are TRBV18 and TRBJ1-2; D not certain. The CDR3 contains 13 residues. V gave up 6 bases and J gave up 2 bases, with 10 bases separating them. Germline V lookup: CDR1 KGHSH, CDR2 LQKENI. The CDR3 is CASSGGQNYGYTF. DNA for the CDR3: TGTGCCAGCTCCGGCGGGCAAAACTATGGCTACACCTTC.

The sample holds many counts of this clonotype. The V call is TRBV28, the J call TRBJ1-1; a weak D match, TRBD1 (5 bases). This CDR3 has 12 amino acids. Germline loops: CDR1 MDHEN, CDR2 SYDVKM. V lost 3 bases, J lost 11 bases, and 13 bases lay in between. The CDR3 loop is CASSFEGQRAFF. DNA for the CDR3: TGTGCCAGCAGTTTCGAGGGGCAGAGGGCTTTCTTT.